This is a list of T cell receptor beta chains from one sample in a study of blood T cell repertoires in COVID-19. The data were produced by immunoSEQ multiplex PCR, yet TCRdb's version contains in-frame clones alone and is incomplete. The sample carries around 300,000 clones, around nine tenths recorded once. The sequenced sample consisted of peripheral blood. The receptors originated from a woman between 45 and 65 years old with active or convalescent COVID-19. CDR3s include the opening cysteine and the closing phenylalanine or tryptophan. A D gene is named only where the DNA matches it firmly. Some rows mark clone size as missing; the rest say once, few, many or name a class of expanded clone.

14 - - TRBJ1-1 TRBV7-2 CASRRETANTEAFF
13 few - TRBJ2-7 TRBV7-3 CASSLSLDYEQYF
13 - TRBD1 TRBJ2-1 TRBV19 CASSRGYSNEQFF
17 - - TRBJ2-2 TRBV5-1 CASSFSSSARNTGELFF
15 - - TRBJ2-7 TRBV20-1 CSASSASESSYEQYF
16 - - TRBJ1-6 TRBV11-2 CASSLVTTGSNSPLHF
14 - - TRBJ1-1 TRBV6-5 CASSPHNMNTEAFF
17 once - TRBJ1-3 TRBV7-9 CASSHSYGGSGGNTIYF
13 once - TRBJ1-5 TRBV27 CASSLALHQPQHF
16 - TRBD1 TRBJ2-1 TRBV5-1 CASSSLTGTGSVEQFF
17 - TRBD1 TRBJ2-2 TRBV6-1 CASSEYGQGGNTGELFF
16 - TRBD1 TRBJ2-3 TRBV9 CASSARTGHGTDTQYF
14 - TRBD1 TRBJ2-7 TRBV29-1 CSLHPGTGAYEQYF
14 - TRBD1 TRBJ1-2 TRBV30 CAWRSLRQGPGYTF